This passage covers 8 T cell receptor beta chains from one sample sequenced in a study of control samples from healthy donors and cancer patients. Sequencing used immunoSEQ multiplex PCR; TCRdb keeps in-frame clones, though not all of them. Here the sample spans 45,000 to 60,000 clones, roughly 92% being singletons. The material sequenced was blood. These receptor sequences come from a man aged 25-40 years in good health.

The V and J genes are TRBV6-4 and TRBJ1-5; D is ambiguous. The length of the CDR3 is 13 residues. The germline gives CDR1 MRHNA, CDR2 SNTAGT. Trimming took off 2 bases at V and 7 bases at J, with 9 bases between the two ends. CDR3 in amino acids: CASSDGVGQPQHF. DNA of the CDR3: TGTGCCAGCAGTGACGGGGTCGGCCAGCCCCAGCATTTT.

The CDR3 is CASSLSDRANQPQHF. Written as DNA, the CDR3 is TGTGCCAGCAGCTTAAGCGACAGGGCCAATCAGCCCCAGCATTTT. This chain joins TRBV11-2 and TRBJ1-5; 7 positions agree with TRBD1. This CDR3 region has 15 residues. J lost 3 bases, V lost 2 bases, and 4 bases had no gene match. Germline CDR1 SGHAT, CDR2 FQNNGV. The full variable domain, with the rest looked up from reference TRBV11-2 and TRBJ1-5, is EAGVAQSPRYKIIEKRQSVAFWCNPISGHATLYWYQQILGQGPKLLIQFQNNGVVDDSQLPKDRFSAERLKGVDSTLKIQPAKLEDSAVYLCASSLSDRANQPQHFGDGTRLSIL.

In DNA form, the CDR3 reads TGTGCCACCAGCAGAGACCCCTTCAGAAATAGCAATCAGCCCCAGCATTTT. The encoded protein is CATSRDPFRNSNQPQHF. This chain links TRBV15 with TRBJ1-5; D is ambiguous. V gave up 0 bases and J gave up 0 bases, with 12 bases separating them. The length of the CDR3 is 17 residues. CDR1 is LNHNV, CDR2 YYDKDF, per germline (reference sequence).

This clone has only one observation. V is TRBV5-8 and J is TRBJ1-5; D is uncertain. Germline lookup yields CDR1 SGHTS and CDR2 YDEGEE. The CDR3 is 14 amino acids. Trimming left V 5 bases short and J 0 bases short, with 9 bases between. DNA for the CDR3: TGTGCCAGCAGGAATCGTTATAGCAATCAGCCCCAGCATTTT. Translating gives CASRNRYSNQPQHF. Variable domain in full (rest from reference TRBV5-8 and TRBJ1-5): EAGVTQSPTHLIKTRGQQATLRCSPISGHTSVYWYQQALGLGLQFLLWYDEGEERNRGNFPPRFSGRQFPNYSSELNVNALELEDSALYLCASRNRYSNQPQHFGDGTRLSIL.

This chain uses TRBV5-1 with TRBJ1-4, with TRBD1 as a possible D gene (6 bases). Trimming removed 0 bases at V and 0 bases at J, with 15 bases between. This CDR3 has 18 residues. CDR1 and CDR2 (germline): SGHRS, YFSETQ. This CDR3 is CASSLVPAGAATNEKLFF. CDR3 coding DNA: TGCGCCAGCAGCTTGGTCCCGGCAGGGGCCGCAACTAATGAAAAACTGTTTTTT.

The chain is built from TRBV9 and TRBJ2-1; 14 bases map to TRBD2. V shed 4 bases, J shed 9 bases, and the junction held 9 bases outside the gene matches. The CDR3 has 16 amino acids. Germline V gene lookup returns CDR1 SGDLS and CDR2 YYNGEE. The CDR3 nucleotides read TGTGCCAGCAGCCTGCGACTAGCGGGGGGGCCTGGTGAGCAGTTCTTC. Protein: CASSLRLAGGPGEQFF.

This clone was seen just once. CDR3 amino acids: CASSYSMGGGNQPQHF. CDR3 nucleotide sequence: TGTGCCAGCAGTTACTCGATGGGGGGGGGCAATCAGCCCCAGCATTTT. The chain has TRBV6-6 and TRBJ1-5; possible D gene TRBD1, 5 bases. V was cut by 0 bases and J by 2 bases, with 11 bases left in between. The CDR3 is made up of 16 amino acids. In germline, CDR1 is MNHNY, CDR2 SVGAGI (reference sequence).

The V and J genes are TRBV5-1 and TRBJ2-6, with D possibly matching TRBD1 (5 bases). Per the germline V gene, CDR1 is SGHRS and CDR2 is YFSETQ. Trimming took 5 bases from V and 2 from J, leaving 5 bases between them. CDR3 length equals 13 residues. CDR3 nucleotide sequence: TGCGCCAGCAGGGGGCCTGGGGCCAACGTCCTGACTTTC. Amino acids: CASRGPGANVLTF.